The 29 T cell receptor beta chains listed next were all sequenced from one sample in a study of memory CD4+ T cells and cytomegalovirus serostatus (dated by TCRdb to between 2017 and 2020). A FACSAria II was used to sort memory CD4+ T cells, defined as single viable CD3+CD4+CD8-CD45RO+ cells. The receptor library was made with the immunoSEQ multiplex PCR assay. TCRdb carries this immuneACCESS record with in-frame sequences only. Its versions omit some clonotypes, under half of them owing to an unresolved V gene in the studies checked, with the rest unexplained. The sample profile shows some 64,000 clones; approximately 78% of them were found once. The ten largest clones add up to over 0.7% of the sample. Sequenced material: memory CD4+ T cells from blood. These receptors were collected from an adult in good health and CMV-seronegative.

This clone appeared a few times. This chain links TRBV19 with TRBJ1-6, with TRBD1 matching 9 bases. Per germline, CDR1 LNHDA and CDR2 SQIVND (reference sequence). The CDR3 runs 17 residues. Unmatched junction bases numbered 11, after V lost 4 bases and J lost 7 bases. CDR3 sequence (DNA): TGTGCCAGTAGTACCACAGGGGGCGCAGGCACCAATTCACCCCTCCACTTT. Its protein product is CASSTTGGAGTNSPLHF.

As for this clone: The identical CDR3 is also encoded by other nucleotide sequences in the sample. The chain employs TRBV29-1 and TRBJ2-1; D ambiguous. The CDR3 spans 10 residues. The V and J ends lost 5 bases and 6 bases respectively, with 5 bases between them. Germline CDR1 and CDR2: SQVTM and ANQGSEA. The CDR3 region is CSVWRNEQFF. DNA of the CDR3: TGCAGCGTTTGGCGCAATGAGCAGTTCTTC.

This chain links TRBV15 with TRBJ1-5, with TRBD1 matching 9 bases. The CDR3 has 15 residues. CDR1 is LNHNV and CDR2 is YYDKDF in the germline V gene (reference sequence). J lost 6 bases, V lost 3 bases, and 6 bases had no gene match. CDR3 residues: CATSSLTGGGQPQHF. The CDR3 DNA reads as TGTGCCACCAGCAGCCTAACAGGGGGCGGTCAGCCCCAGCATTTT.

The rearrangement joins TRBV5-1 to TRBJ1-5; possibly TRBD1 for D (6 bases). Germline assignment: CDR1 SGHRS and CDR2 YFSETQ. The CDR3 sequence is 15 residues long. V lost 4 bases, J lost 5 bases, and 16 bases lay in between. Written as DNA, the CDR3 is TGCGCCAGCAGCCCGTGGGCAGGGGCCGATCAGCCCCAGCATTTT. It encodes CASSPWAGADQPQHF.

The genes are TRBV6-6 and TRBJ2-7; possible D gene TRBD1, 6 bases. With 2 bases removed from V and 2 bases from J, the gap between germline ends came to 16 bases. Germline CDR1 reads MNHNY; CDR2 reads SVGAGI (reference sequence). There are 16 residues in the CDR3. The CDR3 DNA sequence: TGTGCCAGCAGTTACCCGGGACAAGCGAGACCCTACGAGCAGTACTTC. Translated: CASSYPGQARPYEQYF.

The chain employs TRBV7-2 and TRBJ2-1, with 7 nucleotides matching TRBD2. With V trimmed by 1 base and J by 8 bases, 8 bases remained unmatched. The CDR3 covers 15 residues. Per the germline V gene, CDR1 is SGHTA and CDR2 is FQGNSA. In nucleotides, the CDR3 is TGTGCCAGCAGCTTAGGTCCGGGGGACTATTATGAGCAGTTCTTC. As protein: CASSLGPGDYYEQFF.

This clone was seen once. The CDR3 loop is CASSPGQGAQFF. The DNA of the CDR3 is TGTGCCAGCAGCCCGGGACAGGGGGCCCAGTTCTTC. The chain combines TRBV7-7 with TRBJ2-1; 12 positions match TRBD1. CDR1 is SSHAT, CDR2 FNYEAQ, per germline (reference sequence). The CDR3 runs 12 residues. V shed 5 bases, J shed 13 bases, and the junction held 3 bases outside the gene matches.

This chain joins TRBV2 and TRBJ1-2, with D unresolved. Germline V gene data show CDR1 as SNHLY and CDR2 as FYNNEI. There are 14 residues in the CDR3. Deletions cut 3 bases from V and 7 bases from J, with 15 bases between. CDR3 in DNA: TGTGCCAGCAGTGACCCCGGGAGCTTAGGTGGCTACACCTTC. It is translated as CASSDPGSLGGYTF.

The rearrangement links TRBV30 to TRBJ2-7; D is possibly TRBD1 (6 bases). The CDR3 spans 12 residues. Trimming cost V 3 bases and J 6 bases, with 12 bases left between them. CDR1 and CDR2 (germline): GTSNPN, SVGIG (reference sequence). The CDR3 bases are TGTGCCTGGAGAGACAGGACTGGCGAGCAGTACTTC. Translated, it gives CAWRDRTGEQYF.

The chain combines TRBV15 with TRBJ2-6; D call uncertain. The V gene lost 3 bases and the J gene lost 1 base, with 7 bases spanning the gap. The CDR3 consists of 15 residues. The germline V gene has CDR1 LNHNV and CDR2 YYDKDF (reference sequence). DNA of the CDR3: TGTGCCACCAGCAGTGACGGGTCTGGGGCCAACGTCCTGACTTTC. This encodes CATSSDGSGANVLTF.

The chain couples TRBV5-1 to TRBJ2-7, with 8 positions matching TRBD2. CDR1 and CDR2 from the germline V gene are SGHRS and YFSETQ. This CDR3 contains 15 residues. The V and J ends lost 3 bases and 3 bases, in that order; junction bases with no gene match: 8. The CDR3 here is CASSSGGGSFYEQYF. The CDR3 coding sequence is TGCGCCAGCAGCTCGGGAGGGGGGTCTTTCTACGAGCAGTACTTC.

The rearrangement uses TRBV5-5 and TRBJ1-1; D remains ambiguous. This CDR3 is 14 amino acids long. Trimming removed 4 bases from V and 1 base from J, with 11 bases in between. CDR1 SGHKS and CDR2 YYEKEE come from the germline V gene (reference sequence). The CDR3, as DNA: TGTGCCAGCAGCCCCCACGGAGGGAACACTGAAGCTTTCTTT. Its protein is CASSPHGGNTEAFF.

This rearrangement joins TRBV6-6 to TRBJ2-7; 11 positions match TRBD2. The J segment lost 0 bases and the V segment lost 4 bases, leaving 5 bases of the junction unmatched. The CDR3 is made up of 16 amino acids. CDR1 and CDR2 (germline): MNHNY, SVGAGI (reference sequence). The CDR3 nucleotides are TGTGCCAGCAGTTGGGGGACTAGCGGCCTCTCCTACGAGCAGTACTTC. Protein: CASSWGTSGLSYEQYF.

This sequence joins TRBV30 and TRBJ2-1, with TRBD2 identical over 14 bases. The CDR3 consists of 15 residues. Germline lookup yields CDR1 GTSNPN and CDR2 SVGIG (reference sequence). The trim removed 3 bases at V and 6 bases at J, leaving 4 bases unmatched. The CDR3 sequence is CAWRGLAGAGNEQFF. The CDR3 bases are TGTGCCTGGAGGGGACTAGCGGGAGCGGGCAATGAGCAGTTCTTC.

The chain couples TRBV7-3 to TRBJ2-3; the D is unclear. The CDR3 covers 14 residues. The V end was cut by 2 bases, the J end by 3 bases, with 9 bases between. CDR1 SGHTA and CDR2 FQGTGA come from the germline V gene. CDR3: CASSLRSETDTQYF. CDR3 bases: TGTGCCAGCAGCTTACGGTCGGAGACAGATACGCAGTATTTT.

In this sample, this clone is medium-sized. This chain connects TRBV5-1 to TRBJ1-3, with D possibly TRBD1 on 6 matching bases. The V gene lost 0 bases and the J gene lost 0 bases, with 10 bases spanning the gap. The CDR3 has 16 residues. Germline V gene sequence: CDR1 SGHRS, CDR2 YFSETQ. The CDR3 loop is CASSLEGGSSGNTIYF. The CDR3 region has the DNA TGCGCCAGCAGCTTGGAGGGGGGTAGCTCTGGAAACACCATATATTTT.

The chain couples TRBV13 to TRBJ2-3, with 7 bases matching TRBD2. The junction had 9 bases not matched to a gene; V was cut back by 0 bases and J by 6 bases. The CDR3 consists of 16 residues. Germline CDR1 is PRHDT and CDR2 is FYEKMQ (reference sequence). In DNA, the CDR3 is TGTGCCAGCAGCTTAGGCGGGGGGTCCAGTGGGGATACGCAGTATTTT. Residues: CASSLGGGSSGDTQYF.

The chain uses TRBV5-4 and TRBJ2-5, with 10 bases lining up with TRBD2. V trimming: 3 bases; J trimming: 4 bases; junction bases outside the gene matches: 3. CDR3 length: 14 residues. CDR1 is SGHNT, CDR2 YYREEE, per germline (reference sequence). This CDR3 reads CASSSGTSAETQYF. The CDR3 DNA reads TGTGCCAGCAGCTCCGGGACTAGCGCAGAGACCCAGTACTTC. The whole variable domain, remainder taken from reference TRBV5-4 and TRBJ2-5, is ETGVTQSPTHLIKTRGQQVTLRCSSQSGHNTVSWYQQALGQGPQFIFQYYREEENGRGNFPPRFSGLQFPNYSSELNVNALELDDSALYLCASSSGTSAETQYFGPGTRLLVL.

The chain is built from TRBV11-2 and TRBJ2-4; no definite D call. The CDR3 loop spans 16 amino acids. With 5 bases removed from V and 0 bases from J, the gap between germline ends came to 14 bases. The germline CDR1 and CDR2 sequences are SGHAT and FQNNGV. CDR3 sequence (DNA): TGTGCCAGCAGCCCCCGGGCCGACCTAGCCAAAAACATTCAGTACTTC. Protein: CASSPRADLAKNIQYF.

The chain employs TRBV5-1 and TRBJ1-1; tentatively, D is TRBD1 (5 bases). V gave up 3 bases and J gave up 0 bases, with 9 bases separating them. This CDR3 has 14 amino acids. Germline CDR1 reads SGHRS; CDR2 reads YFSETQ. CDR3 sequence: CASSSSGMNTEAFF. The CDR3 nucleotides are TGCGCCAGCAGCTCATCAGGGATGAACACTGAAGCTTTCTTT.

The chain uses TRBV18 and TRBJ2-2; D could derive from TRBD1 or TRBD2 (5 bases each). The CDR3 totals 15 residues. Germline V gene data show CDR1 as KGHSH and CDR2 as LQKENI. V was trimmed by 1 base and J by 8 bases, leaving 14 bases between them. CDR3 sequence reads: CASSPRDAILGELFF. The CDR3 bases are TGTGCCAGCTCACCACGGGACGCCATCCTTGGGGAGCTGTTTTTT.

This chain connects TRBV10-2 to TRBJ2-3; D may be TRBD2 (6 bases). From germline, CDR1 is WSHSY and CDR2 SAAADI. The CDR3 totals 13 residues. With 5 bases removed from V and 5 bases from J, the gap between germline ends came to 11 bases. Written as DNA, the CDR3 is TGCGCCAGCAGTTCGGGGGTAGGAGATACGCAGTATTTT. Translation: CASSSGVGDTQYF.

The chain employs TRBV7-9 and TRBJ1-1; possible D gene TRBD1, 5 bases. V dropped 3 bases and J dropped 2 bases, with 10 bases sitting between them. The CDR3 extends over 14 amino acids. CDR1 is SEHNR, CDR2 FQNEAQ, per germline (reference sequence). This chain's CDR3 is CASSFTGTNTEAFF. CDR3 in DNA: TGTGCCAGCAGCTTTACCGGGACCAACACTGAAGCTTTCTTT. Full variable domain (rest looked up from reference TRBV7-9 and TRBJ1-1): DTGVSQNPRHKITKRGQNVTFRCDPISEHNRLYWYRQTLGQGPEFLTYFQNEAQLEKSRLLSDRFSAERPKGSFSTLEIQRTEQGDSAMYLCASSFTGTNTEAFFGQGTRLTVV.

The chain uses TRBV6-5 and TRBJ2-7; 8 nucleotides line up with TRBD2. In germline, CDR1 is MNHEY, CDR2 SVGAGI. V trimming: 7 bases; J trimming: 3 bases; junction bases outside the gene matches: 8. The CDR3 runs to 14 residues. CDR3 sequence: CASTKAGAGYEQYF. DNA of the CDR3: TGTGCCAGCACTAAAGCGGGGGCGGGCTACGAGCAGTACTTC.

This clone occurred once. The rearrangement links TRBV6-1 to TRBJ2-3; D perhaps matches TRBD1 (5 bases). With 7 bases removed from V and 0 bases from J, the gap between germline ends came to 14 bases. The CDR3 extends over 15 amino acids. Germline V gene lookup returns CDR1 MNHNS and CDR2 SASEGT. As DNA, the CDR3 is TGTGCCAGCAAGGGGTGGGGCTCTAGCACAGATACGCAGTATTTT. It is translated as CASKGWGSSTDTQYF.

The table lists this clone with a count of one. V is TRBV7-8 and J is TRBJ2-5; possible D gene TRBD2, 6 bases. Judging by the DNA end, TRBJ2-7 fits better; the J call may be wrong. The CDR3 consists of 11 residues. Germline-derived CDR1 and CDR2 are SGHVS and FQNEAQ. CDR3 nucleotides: TGTGCCAGCAGCTTCGGGGGCGAGCAGTACTTC. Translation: CASSFGGEQYF.

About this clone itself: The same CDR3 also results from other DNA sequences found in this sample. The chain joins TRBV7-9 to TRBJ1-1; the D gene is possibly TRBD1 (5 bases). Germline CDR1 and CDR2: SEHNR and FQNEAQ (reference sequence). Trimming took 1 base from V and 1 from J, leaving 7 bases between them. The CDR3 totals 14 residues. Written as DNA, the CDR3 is TGTGCCAGCAGCTTAGGGGGGGGGAACACTGAAGCTTTCTTT. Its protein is CASSLGGGNTEAFF. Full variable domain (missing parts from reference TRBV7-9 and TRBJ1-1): DTGVSQNPRHKITKRGQNVTFRCDPISEHNRLYWYRQTLGQGPEFLTYFQNEAQLEKSRLLSDRFSAERPKGSFSTLEIQRTEQGDSAMYLCASSLGGGNTEAFFGQGTRLTVV.

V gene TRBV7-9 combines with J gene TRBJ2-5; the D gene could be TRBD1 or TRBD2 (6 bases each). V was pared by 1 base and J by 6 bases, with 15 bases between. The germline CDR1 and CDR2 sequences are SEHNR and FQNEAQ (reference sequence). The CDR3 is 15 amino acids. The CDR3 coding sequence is TGTGCCAGCAGCTTAGAGGGGGGCGGACAAAAGACCCAGTACTTC. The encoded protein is CASSLEGGGQKTQYF.

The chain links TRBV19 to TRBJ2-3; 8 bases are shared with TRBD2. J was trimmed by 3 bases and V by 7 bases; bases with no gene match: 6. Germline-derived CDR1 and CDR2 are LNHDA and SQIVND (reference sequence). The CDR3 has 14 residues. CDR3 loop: CASTSTSVTDTQYF. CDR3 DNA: TGTGCCAGTACCTCGACTAGCGTTACAGATACGCAGTATTTT.